The 28 T cell receptor beta chains presented below share a single source sample, sequenced in a study of cytomegalovirus exposure and HLA in healthy donors. In the PCR, 60 Vbeta and 13 Jbeta primers were used. Profiling relied on immunoSEQ multiplex PCR, and the TCRdb table lists in-frame clones only, not all of them. In the table there are approximately 140,000 clones, 75% to 90% of which are singletons. Material for sequencing was PBMCs. The receptor set was obtained from a woman between 40 and 50 years old in good health and CMV-seropositive.

This rearrangement joins TRBV9 to TRBJ1-1; D gene ambiguous. With 3 bases removed from V and 1 base from J, the gap between germline ends came to 19 bases. Germline CDR1 SGDLS, CDR2 YYNGEE. This CDR3 is 17 amino acids long. CDR3 protein: CASSGPQGVHPNTEAFF. The DNA for the CDR3 is TGTGCCAGCAGCGGACCCCAAGGAGTCCACCCGAACACTGAAGCTTTCTTT.

This chain joins TRBV28 and TRBJ2-5; TRBD2 aligns across 8 bases. V trimming: 1 base; J trimming: 5 bases; junction bases outside the gene matches: 0. CDR1 and CDR2 from the germline V gene are MDHEN and SYDVKM. The CDR3 is made up of 13 amino acids. The CDR3 spells CASSLSGGETQYF. CDR3 nucleotide sequence: TGTGCCAGCAGTTTATCGGGGGGGGAGACCCAGTACTTC.

V is TRBV9 and J is TRBJ2-5; the match to TRBD2 covers 11 bases. Trimming cost V 3 bases and J 2 bases; bases outside gene matches: 9. The CDR3 covers 17 residues. Germline CDR1 SGDLS, CDR2 YYNGEE. The CDR3 sequence is CASSEGPTSGIQETQYF. CDR3 nucleotides: TGTGCCAGCAGCGAGGGGCCGACTAGCGGGATTCAAGAGACCCAGTACTTC.

The chain joins TRBV11-3 to TRBJ2-1; possibly TRBD2 for D (5 bases). CDR1 is SGHNT, CDR2 YENEEA, per germline. This CDR3 is built from 15 residues. The V end lost 1 base, the J end lost 4 bases, and 11 bases lay between the germline ends. The chain's CDR3 is CASSLGGSRYNEQFF. DNA for the CDR3: TGTGCCAGCAGCTTAGGAGGGAGTCGGTACAATGAGCAGTTCTTC.

This clone was counted between two and nine times. The chain uses TRBV27 and TRBJ1-2, with D possibly being TRBD1 (6 bases). Germline V gene lookup returns CDR1 MNHEY and CDR2 SMNVEV (reference sequence). V was shortened by 5 bases and J by 8 bases, with 15 bases between the two germline ends. The CDR3 runs 13 residues. CDR3 region: CASSTSGGRGYTF. Written as DNA, the CDR3 is TGTGCCAGCAGTACCTCCGGGGGGCGAGGCTACACCTTC.

The CDR3 reads CASSFGTYNEQFF. CDR3 DNA sequence: TGTGCCAGCAGTTTTGGCACATACAATGAGCAGTTCTTC. The chain carries TRBV27 and TRBJ2-1; unclear D gene. V was clipped by 3 bases and J by 4 bases, with 7 bases between them. This CDR3 is 13 amino acids long. Germline V gives CDR1 MNHEY, CDR2 SMNVEV (reference sequence).

J is TRBJ2-1 and V is TRBV27; 7 bases align to TRBD1. The CDR3 spans 14 residues. The V segment lost 8 bases and the J segment 4 bases; nucleotides outside the gene matches: 8. CDR1 is MNHEY, CDR2 SMNVEV, per germline (reference sequence). The CDR3 sequence: CASSKAGGYNEQFF. CDR3 in DNA: TGTGCCAGCTCAAAGGCAGGGGGTTACAATGAGCAGTTCTTC.

The chain carries TRBV6-1 and TRBJ1-2; 7 bases match TRBD1. CDR3 size: 14 residues. The germline gives CDR1 MNHNS, CDR2 SASEGT. V shed 7 bases, J shed 7 bases, and the junction held 12 bases outside the gene matches. CDR3 protein: CASTRPDRASGYTF. CDR3 bases: TGTGCCAGCACAAGACCTGACAGGGCTTCTGGCTACACCTTC.

This chain connects TRBV28 to TRBJ2-7, with D tentatively TRBD1 (5 bases). The ends were cut back, 6 bases at V and 7 bases at J, with 13 bases in the middle. CDR1 MDHEN and CDR2 SYDVKM come from the germline V gene. The CDR3 is made up of 12 amino acids. The CDR3 nucleotides read TGTGCCAGCAGGCTGCAGGGATTGGAGCAGTACTTC. It is translated as CASRLQGLEQYF.

The chain links TRBV11-2 to TRBJ1-3; a weak D match, TRBD1 (5 bases). This CDR3 is built from 17 residues. V lost 3 bases and J 0 bases, leaving 15 bases between the germline ends. CDR1 and CDR2 from the germline V gene are SGHAT and FQNNGV. CDR3 amino acids: CASSFMGRGSSGNTIYF. The CDR3, as DNA: TGTGCCAGCAGCTTCATGGGAAGGGGAAGCTCTGGAAACACCATATATTTT.

V gene TRBV25-1 combines with J gene TRBJ1-4; tentative D call: TRBD1 (5 bases). V was shortened by 7 bases and J by 7 bases, with 16 bases between the two germline ends. CDR3 size: 14 residues. Germline V gene sequence: CDR1 MGHDK, CDR2 SYGVNS. In nucleotides, the CDR3 is TGTGCCAGCACCCAGGGAGGGAGCGGTGAAAAACTGTTTTTT. The encoded protein is CASTQGGSGEKLFF.

The rearrangement uses TRBV27 and TRBJ2-1; D not resolved. Germline V CDR1 and CDR2: MNHEY, SMNVEV (reference sequence). The CDR3 sequence is 12 residues long. V lost 3 bases, J lost 5 bases, and 5 bases lay in between. CDR3 nucleotides: TGTGCCAGCAGTTTTTCTAACAATGAGCAGTTCTTC. Its translation: CASSFSNNEQFF.

The chain combines TRBV28 with TRBJ2-7; D possibly corresponds to TRBD1 (6 bases). CDR1 MDHEN and CDR2 SYDVKM come from the germline V gene. This CDR3 comprises 15 residues. The V end was cut by 5 bases, the J end by 7 bases, with 21 bases between. The CDR3 region has the DNA TGTGCCAGCAGTACCGCCCGACGGGTTCAGGGGGAGCAGTACTTC. Its protein product is CASSTARRVQGEQYF.

The genes are TRBV4-3 and TRBJ1-5, with 9 bases matching TRBD1. V lost 1 base and J lost 3; bases outside the gene matches: 7. CDR3 length equals 17 residues. Germline CDR1 reads LGHNA; CDR2 reads YSLEER. The CDR3 region is CASSQVRGQGNNQPQHF. DNA of the CDR3: TGCGCCAGCAGCCAAGTCCGTGGACAGGGGAACAATCAGCCCCAGCATTTT.

The V and J genes are TRBV6-5 and TRBJ2-7, with 7 bases identical to TRBD2. V gave up 2 bases and J gave up 3 bases; unmatched junction bases: 7. Germline V gene sequence: CDR1 MNHEY, CDR2 SVGAGI. There are 15 residues in the CDR3. The CDR3 DNA is TGTGCCAGCAGTTACGGGCCGGGAGGCGTCTACGAGCAGTACTTC. Its protein product is CASSYGPGGVYEQYF.

The chain recombines TRBV7-8 with TRBJ2-3; TRBD2 might be the D (5 bases). Trimming pared 3 bases from V and 2 bases from J, leaving 15 bases between. This CDR3 has 16 residues. CDR1 is SGHVS, CDR2 FQNEAQ, per germline. The CDR3 here is CASSFPSGVDTDTQYF. The CDR3 DNA reads TGTGCCAGCAGCTTCCCGAGCGGTGTGGACACAGATACGCAGTATTTT.

The chain is built from TRBV6-5 and TRBJ2-1; perhaps TRBD1 as D (6 bases). This CDR3 comprises 12 residues. V lost 4 bases and J 6 bases, leaving 7 bases between the germline ends. The germline V gene encodes CDR1 MNHEY and CDR2 SVGAGI. The CDR3 sequence: CASSLQGNEQFF. CDR3 in DNA: TGTGCCAGCAGTTTACAGGGCAATGAGCAGTTCTTC.

This clone showed up just once. The rearrangement joins TRBV19 to TRBJ2-3, with D maybe TRBD1 (6 bases). V lost 8 bases and J lost 7, with 25 bases in between. Germline V gives CDR1 LNHDA, CDR2 SQIVND (reference sequence). This CDR3 is built from 16 residues. The CDR3 is CASQIGTGWGINTQYF. The CDR3 coding sequence is TGTGCCAGTCAAATCGGCACAGGGTGGGGCATAAATACGCAGTATTTT.

As for this clone: The junction departs from the called germline gene at one end, perhaps through a read error. CDR3 in DNA: TGTGCTAGCAGCTTTGGGACTAGCGGGAACCAAGAGACCCAGTACTTC. As protein: CASSFGTSGNQETQYF. The V gene is TRBV7-7, the J gene TRBJ2-5; TRBD2 agrees at 13 bases. The CDR3 sequence is 16 residues long. The germline gives CDR1 SSHAT, CDR2 FNYEAQ (reference sequence). Full variable domain (remainder filled in from reference TRBV7-7 and TRBJ2-5): GAGVSQSPRYKVTKRGQDVTLRCDPISSHATLYWYQQALGQGPEFLTYFNYEAQPDKSGLPSDRFSAERPEGSISTLTIQRTEQRDSAMYRCASSFGTSGNQETQYFGPGTRLLVL.

The chain carries TRBV6-5 and TRBJ2-7; 8 bases match TRBD2. V was pared by 4 bases and J by 2 bases, with 7 bases of the junction left unmatched. The CDR3 extends over 15 amino acids. Germline CDR1 is MNHEY and CDR2 is SVGAGI. The DNA of the CDR3 is TGTGCCAGCAGTTCCCGACTAGCGCAAACCTACGAGCAGTACTTC. It is translated as CASSSRLAQTYEQYF.

By sample fraction, this clone is medium-sized (0.01 to 0.1%). This chain connects TRBV6-5 to TRBJ2-1; D remains unclear. This CDR3 region has 14 residues. Trimming removed 6 bases from V and 0 bases from J, with 9 bases in between. Germline V gene lookup returns CDR1 MNHEY and CDR2 SVGAGI. The CDR3: CASSRGSSYNEQFF. CDR3 in DNA: TGTGCCAGCAGCCGCGGAAGCTCCTACAATGAGCAGTTCTTC.

This clone was counted only a few times. The chain joins TRBV6-6 to TRBJ2-1; tentative D call: TRBD1 (6 bases). Germline CDR1 MNHNY, CDR2 SVGAGI (reference sequence). With 5 bases removed from V and 8 bases from J, the gap between germline ends came to 22 bases. This CDR3 comprises 16 residues. Written as DNA, the CDR3 is TGTGCCAGCAGTAGGCTCGGGTTACAGGGTTGGGATGAGCAGTTCTTC. This gives the protein CASSRLGLQGWDEQFF.

CDR3 region: CASTNRGNQPQHF. CDR3 in DNA: TGTGCCAGTACCAACAGGGGTAATCAGCCCCAGCATTTT. V and J are TRBV19 and TRBJ1-5, with 7 positions matching TRBD1. The germline V gene encodes CDR1 LNHDA and CDR2 SQIVND (reference sequence). The ends lost 7 bases at V and 4 bases at J; junction bases unmatched: 4. The CDR3 consists of 13 residues.

The chain employs TRBV15 and TRBJ1-1, with D perhaps TRBD1 (5 bases). This CDR3 spans 14 amino acids. Germline CDR1 LNHNV, CDR2 YYDKDF (reference sequence). The V end was cut by 0 bases, the J end by 4 bases, with 9 bases between. CDR3 coding DNA: TGTGCCACCAGCAGAGATGGCGGGGGCACTGAAGCTTTCTTT. This codes for CATSRDGGGTEAFF.

This clone has just a few counts. CDR3: CAWSVAGAHYGYTF. In nucleotides, the CDR3 is TGTGCCTGGAGTGTGGCGGGGGCTCACTATGGCTACACCTTC. The chain carries TRBV30 and TRBJ1-2, with D tentatively TRBD1 (6 bases). Germline-derived CDR1 and CDR2 are GTSNPN and SVGIG (reference sequence). This CDR3 contains 14 residues. V lost 0 bases and J lost 3, with 11 bases in between. The full variable domain, its missing parts supplied by reference TRBV30 and TRBJ1-2, is SQTIHQWPATLVQPVGSPLSLECTVEGTSNPNLYWYRQAAGRGLQLLFYSVGIGQISSEVPQNLSASRPQDRQFILSSKKLLLSDSGFYLCAWSVAGAHYGYTFGSGTRLTVV.

This clone occurred once. The rearrangement links TRBV2 to TRBJ2-7, with 7 bases fitting TRBD1. Germline V gene data show CDR1 as SNHLY and CDR2 as FYNNEI. The CDR3 loop spans 14 amino acids. J lost 0 bases, V lost 7 bases, and 6 bases had no gene match. CDR3 region: CASKGGQSSYEQYF. The CDR3 region has the DNA TGTGCCAGCAAAGGGGGACAGAGCTCCTACGAGCAGTACTTC.

V gene TRBV7-9 combines with J gene TRBJ2-1; 13 positions agree with TRBD2. There are 19 residues in the CDR3. Trimming removed 4 bases from V and 0 bases from J; junction bases left unmatched: 9. CDR1 and CDR2 from the germline V gene are SEHNR and FQNEAQ (reference sequence). The CDR3 sequence is CASSSWTSGGLNSYNEQFF. The CDR3 DNA follows: TGTGCCAGCAGCTCTTGGACTAGCGGGGGCCTAAACTCCTACAATGAGCAGTTCTTC.

This clone came up a few times. The genes are TRBV6-1 and TRBJ1-1; D perhaps matches TRBD1 (5 bases). The V and J ends lost 10 bases and 3 bases respectively, with 15 bases between them. From germline, CDR1 is MNHNS and CDR2 SASEGT. This CDR3 contains 13 residues. Here the CDR3 reads CATFRGGYTEAFF. In DNA form, the CDR3 reads TGTGCCACCTTCCGCGGGGGATACACTGAAGCTTTCTTT.